This T cell receptor beta chain derives from a study of blood T cell repertoires in COVID-19. Study background: Specimens from acute and convalescent COVID-19 originated in the United States, Italy and Spain.

Only in-frame clones appear in the TCRdb table, and some are missing; sequencing was by immunoSEQ multiplex PCR. The repertoire includes about 110,000 clones, over 70% of them detected once, and approximately 7% sits in the top ten. The CDR3 spans 12 residues. V was pared by 8 bases and J by 6 bases, with 5 bases of the junction left unmatched. This chain joins TRBV12-3 or TRBV12-4 and TRBJ1-1; 8 bases align to TRBD1. Sequenced sample: peripheral blood. The TCR was taken from a woman in her 50s with acute or convalescent COVID-19. CDR3 protein: CASVTTGAEAFF. The CDR3 DNA reads as TGTGCCAGCGTAACGACAGGGGCTGAAGCTTTCTTT.